One T cell receptor (beta chain) is described in this entry. Its matching antigen is unknown. The data belong to a study of cytomegalovirus exposure and HLA in healthy donors. Whole-study results and caveats: As a later analysis showed, several of the most significant clusters appeared to be linked to common viral pathogens.

Primers for the PCR totalled 60 Vbeta and 13 Jbeta. Assay: immunoSEQ multiplex PCR; the TCRdb copy retains only in-frame clones and omits some. This table holds about 190,000 clones, more than 70% found once. The clonotype was recovered from a man younger than 40 in good health and CMV-seropositive. Sequenced: PBMCs.

The CDR3 sequence: CSVRGWTGTDTQYF. The DNA for the CDR3 is TGCAGCGTTAGGGGGTGGACAGGCACAGATACGCAGTATTTT. This chain connects TRBV29-1 to TRBJ2-3, with D possibly TRBD1 on 6 matching bases. V gave up 5 bases and J gave up 1 base, with 13 bases separating them. The CDR3 runs 14 residues. Looked up from germline, CDR1 is SQVTM and CDR2 is ANQGSEA.